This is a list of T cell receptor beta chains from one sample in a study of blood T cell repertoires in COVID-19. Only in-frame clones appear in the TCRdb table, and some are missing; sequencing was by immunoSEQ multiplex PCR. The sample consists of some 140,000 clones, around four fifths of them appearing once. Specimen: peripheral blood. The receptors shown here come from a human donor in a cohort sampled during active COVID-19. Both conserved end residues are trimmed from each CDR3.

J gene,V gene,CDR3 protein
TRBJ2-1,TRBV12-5,ASGPPGTYNEQF
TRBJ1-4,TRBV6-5,ASSMSYDEKLF
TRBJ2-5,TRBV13,ASSLGVRGEY
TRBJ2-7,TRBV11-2,ASSLEGSGVYEQY
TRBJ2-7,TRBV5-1,ASSSGPGQGSYEQY
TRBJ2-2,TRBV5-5,ASSLVGGTGYTGELF
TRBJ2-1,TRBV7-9,ASSLGRGSYNEQF
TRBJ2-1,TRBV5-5,ASSLEDRQFYNEQF
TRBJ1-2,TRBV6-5,ASLVRQAYSGGYT
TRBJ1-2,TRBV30,ACNPQGYGYT
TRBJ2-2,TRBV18,ASSSSGTGGATGELF
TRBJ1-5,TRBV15,ATSSGGGFRNQPQH
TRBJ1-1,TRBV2,ASSADWNTEAF
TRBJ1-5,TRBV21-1,ASSYRDRVYSNQPQH
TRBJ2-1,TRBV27,ASSLDTYNEQF
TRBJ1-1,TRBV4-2,ASSRLAANTEAF
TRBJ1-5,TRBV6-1,ASSEYSNQPQH
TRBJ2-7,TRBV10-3,ASTQDRSRYEQY
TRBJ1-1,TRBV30,AWSSAPGWAYEAF
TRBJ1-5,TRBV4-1,ASAPTPQSNQPQH
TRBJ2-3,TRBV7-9,ASSPGARAGLGADTQY
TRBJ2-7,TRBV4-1,ASSQVAGGYEQY
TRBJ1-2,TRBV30,AWAPGNYGYT
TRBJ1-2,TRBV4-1,ASSQGQQNYGYT
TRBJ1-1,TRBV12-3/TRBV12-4,ATINTGRAF
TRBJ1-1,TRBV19,AREPGQGWTEAF
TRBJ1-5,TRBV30,AWSQGKNQPQH
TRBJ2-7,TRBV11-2,ASSLGTSEQY
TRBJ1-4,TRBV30,AWSEGAANEKLF
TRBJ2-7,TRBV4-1,ASSPPGDEQY
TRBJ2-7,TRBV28,ASRLAGGRTYEQY
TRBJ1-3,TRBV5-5,ASRRGGQGADYSGNTIY
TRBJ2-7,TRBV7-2,ASSWGSGTGPYEQY
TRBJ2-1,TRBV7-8,ASSLSERIEQF
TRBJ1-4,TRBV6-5,ASSYTLMDREKLF
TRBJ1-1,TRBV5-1,ASSSLGGERRPEAF
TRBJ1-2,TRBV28,ASTGNYGYT
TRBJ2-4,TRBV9,ASSVAPENIQY
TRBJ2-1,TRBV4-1,ASSQEEYNEQF
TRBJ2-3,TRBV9,ASSHSAGVGTDTQY
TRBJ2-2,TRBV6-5,ASSYQDFTGELF